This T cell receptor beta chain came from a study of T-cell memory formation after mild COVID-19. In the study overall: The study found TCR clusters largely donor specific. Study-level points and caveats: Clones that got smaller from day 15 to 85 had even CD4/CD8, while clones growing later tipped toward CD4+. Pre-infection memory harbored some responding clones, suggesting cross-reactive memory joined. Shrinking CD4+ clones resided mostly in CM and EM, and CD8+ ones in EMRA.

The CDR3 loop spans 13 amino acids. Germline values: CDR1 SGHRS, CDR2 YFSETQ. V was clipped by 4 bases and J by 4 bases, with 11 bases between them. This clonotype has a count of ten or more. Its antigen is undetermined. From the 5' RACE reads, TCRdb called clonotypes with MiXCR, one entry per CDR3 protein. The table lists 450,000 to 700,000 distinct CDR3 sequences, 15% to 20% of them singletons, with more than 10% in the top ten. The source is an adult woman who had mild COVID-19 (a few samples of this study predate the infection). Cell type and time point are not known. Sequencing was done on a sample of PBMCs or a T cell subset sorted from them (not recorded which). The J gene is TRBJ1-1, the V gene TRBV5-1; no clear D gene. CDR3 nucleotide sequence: TGCGCCAGCAGCGGGGATGCTGGCACTGAAGCTTTCTTT. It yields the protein CASSGDAGTEAFF.